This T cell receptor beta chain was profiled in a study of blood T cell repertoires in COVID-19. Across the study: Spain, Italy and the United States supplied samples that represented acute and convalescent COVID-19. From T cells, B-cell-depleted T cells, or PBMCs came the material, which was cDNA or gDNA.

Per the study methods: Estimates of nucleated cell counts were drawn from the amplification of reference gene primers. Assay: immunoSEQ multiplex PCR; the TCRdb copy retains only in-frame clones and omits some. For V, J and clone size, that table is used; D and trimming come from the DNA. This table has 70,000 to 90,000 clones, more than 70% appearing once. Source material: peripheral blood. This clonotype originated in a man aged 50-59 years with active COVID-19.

CDR3 residues: CASSDLGGEFTEAFF. In DNA form, the CDR3 reads TGTGCCAGCAGCGACCTAGGGGGTGAGTTCACTGAAGCTTTCTTT. The chain links TRBV7-3 to TRBJ1-1, with D perhaps matching TRBD1 (6 bases). CDR1 is SGHTA and CDR2 is FQGTGA in the germline V gene. CDR3 size: 15 residues. V lost 5 bases and J lost 4, with 17 bases in between.